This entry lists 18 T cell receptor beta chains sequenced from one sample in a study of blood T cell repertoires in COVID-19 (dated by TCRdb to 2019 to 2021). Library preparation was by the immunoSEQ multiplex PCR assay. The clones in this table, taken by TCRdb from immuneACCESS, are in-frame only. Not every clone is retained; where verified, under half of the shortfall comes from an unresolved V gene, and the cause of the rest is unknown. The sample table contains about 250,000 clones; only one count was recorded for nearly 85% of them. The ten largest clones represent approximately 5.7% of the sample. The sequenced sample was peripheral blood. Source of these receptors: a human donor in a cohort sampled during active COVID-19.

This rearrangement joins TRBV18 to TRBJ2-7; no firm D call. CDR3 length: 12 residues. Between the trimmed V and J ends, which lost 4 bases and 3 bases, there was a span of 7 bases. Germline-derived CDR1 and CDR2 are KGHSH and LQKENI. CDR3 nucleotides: TGTGCCAGCTCACTGGCAGGCTACGAGCAGTACTTC. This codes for CASSLAGYEQYF.

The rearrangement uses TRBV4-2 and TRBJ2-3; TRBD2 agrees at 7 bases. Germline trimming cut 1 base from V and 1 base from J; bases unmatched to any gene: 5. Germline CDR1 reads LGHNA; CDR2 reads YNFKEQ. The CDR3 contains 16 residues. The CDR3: CASSQVGSGRTDTQYF. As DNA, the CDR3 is TGTGCCAGCAGCCAAGTGGGTAGCGGGCGCACAGATACGCAGTATTTT.

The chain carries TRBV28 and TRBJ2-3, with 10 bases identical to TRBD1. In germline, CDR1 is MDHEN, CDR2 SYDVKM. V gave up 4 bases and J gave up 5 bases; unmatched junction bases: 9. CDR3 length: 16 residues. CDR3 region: CASSSPGQGIGDTQYF. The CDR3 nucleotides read TGTGCCAGCAGTTCCCCGGGACAGGGGATAGGAGATACGCAGTATTTT.

CDR3 protein: CASSYSAGGVTGELFF. The CDR3 DNA is TGTGCCAGCAGTTACTCGGCGGGAGGTGTCACCGGGGAGCTGTTTTTT. This chain connects TRBV6-5 to TRBJ2-2, with TRBD2 matching 8 bases. J lost 4 bases, V lost 0 bases, and 4 bases had no gene match. Germline assignment: CDR1 MNHEY and CDR2 SVGAGI. The CDR3 spans 16 residues.

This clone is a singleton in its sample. DNA of the CDR3: TGTGCCAGCAGCCTGGGGCCCCAGCCCCAGCATTTT. Its translation is CASSLGPQPQHF. This sequence joins TRBV3-1 (or the pseudogene TRBV3-2) and TRBJ1-5, with D perhaps matching TRBD1 (5 bases). CDR1 and CDR2 (germline): LGHDT, YNNKEL (reference sequence). V lost 4 bases and J lost 7, with 8 bases in between. The CDR3 extends over 12 amino acids.

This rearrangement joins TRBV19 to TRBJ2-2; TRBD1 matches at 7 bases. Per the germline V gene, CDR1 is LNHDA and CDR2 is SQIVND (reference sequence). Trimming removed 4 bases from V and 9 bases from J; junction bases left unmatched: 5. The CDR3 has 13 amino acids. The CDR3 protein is CASSNRDSRELFF. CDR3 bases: TGTGCCAGTAGTAACCGGGACAGCCGGGAGCTGTTTTTT.

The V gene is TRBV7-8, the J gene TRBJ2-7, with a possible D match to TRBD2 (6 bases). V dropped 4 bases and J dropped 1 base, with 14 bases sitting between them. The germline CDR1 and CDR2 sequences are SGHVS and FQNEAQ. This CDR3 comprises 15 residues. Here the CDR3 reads CASSWGLLESYEQYF. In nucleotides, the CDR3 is TGTGCCAGCAGCTGGGGACTGCTGGAATCCTACGAGCAGTACTTC.

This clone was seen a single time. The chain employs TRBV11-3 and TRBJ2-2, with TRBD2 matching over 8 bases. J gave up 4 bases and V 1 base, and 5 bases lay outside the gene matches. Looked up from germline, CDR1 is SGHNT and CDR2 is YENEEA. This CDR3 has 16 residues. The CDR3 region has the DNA TGTGCCAGCAGCTTAGCACTAGCGGAGGTCACCGGGGAGCTGTTTTTT. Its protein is CASSLALAEVTGELFF.

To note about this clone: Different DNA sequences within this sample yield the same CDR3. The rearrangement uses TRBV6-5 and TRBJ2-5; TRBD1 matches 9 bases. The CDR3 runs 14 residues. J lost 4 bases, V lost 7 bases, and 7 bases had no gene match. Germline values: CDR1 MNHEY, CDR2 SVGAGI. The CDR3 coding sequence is TGTGCCAGCACCTCGGACAGGGGTCGAGAGACCCAGTACTTC. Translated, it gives CASTSDRGRETQYF.

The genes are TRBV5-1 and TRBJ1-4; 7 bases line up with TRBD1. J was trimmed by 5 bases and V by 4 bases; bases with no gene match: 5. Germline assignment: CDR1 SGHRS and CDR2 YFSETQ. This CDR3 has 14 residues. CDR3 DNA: TGCGCCAGCAGCAGCCAGGGGGGAAATGAAAAACTGTTTTTT. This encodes CASSSQGGNEKLFF.

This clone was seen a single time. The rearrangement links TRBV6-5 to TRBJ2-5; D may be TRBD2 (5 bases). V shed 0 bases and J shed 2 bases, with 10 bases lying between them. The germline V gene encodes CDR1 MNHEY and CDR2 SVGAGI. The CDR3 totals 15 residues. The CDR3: CASSYSRTPQETQYF. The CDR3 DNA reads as TGTGCCAGCAGTTACTCGCGGACTCCGCAAGAGACCCAGTACTTC.

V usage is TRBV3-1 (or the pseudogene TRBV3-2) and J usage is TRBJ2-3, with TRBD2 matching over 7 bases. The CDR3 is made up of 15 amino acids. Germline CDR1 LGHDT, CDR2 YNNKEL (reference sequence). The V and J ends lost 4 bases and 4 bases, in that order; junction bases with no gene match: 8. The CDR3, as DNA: TGTGCCAGCAGCCGAGCGGGGCATCAATCAGATACGCAGTATTTT. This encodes CASSRAGHQSDTQYF.

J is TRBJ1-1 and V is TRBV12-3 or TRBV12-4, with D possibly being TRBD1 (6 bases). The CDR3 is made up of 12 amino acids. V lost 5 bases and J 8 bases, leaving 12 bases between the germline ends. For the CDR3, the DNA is TGTGCCAGCAGTCTAGTCACAGGGGAAGCTTTCTTT. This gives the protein CASSLVTGEAFF.

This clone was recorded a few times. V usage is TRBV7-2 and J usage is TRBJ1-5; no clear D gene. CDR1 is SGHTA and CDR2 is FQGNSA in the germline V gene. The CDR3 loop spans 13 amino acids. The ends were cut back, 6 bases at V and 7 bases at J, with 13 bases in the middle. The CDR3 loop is CASSLSPRQPQHF. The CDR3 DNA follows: TGTGCCAGCAGTCTAAGCCCCCGGCAGCCCCAGCATTTT.

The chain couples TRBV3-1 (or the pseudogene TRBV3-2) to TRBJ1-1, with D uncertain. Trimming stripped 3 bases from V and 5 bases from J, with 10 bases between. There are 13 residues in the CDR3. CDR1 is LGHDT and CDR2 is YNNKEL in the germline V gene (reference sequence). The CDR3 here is CASSHRTGTEAFF. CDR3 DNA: TGTGCCAGCAGCCATCGAACCGGGACTGAAGCTTTCTTT.

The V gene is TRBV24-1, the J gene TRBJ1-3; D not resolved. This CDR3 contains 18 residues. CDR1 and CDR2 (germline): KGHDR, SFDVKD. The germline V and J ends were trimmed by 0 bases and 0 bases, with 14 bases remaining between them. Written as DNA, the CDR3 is TGTGCCACCAGTGATTTGCGACCTTACAGATCCTCTGGAAACACCATATATTTT. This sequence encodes CATSDLRPYRSSGNTIYF.

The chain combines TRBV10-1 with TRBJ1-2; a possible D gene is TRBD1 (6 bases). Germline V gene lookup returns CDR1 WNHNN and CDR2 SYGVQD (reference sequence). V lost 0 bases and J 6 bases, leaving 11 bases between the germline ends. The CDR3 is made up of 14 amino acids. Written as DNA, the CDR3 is TGCGCCAGCAGTGAGTCGTTGACAGGTGATGGCTACACCTTC. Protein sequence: CASSESLTGDGYTF.

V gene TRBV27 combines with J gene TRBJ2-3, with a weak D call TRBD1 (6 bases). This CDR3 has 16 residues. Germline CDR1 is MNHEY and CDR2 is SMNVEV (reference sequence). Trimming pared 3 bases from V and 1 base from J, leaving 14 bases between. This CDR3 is CASSFGGNYRTDTQYF. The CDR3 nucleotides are TGTGCCAGCAGTTTTGGGGGCAACTACCGCACAGATACGCAGTATTTT.